One and the same sample provided the 15 T cell receptor beta chains below, sequenced in a study of identical twins. In TCRdb, the 5' RACE reads were re-called with MiXCR into one record per CDR3 protein. The sample carries roughly 570,000 distinct CDR3 sequences, 9.5% to 10% recorded once. These sequences were also reported in another study, on yellow fever vaccine responses in identical twins.

The sample was PBMCs. These receptor sequences come from a woman between 18 and 30 years old in good health.

This clonotype appeared many times. The chain links TRBV9 to TRBJ2-1, with D unresolved. The CDR3 length is 13 residues. Deletions cut 0 bases from V and 6 bases from J, with 7 bases between. Germline V lookup: CDR1 SGDLS, CDR2 YYNGEE. The CDR3 is CASSVGSPNEQFF. Here the CDR3 DNA reads TGTGCCAGCAGCGTAGGTTCTCCCAATGAGCAGTTCTTC.

Ten or more counts support this clonotype. The rearrangement joins TRBV29-1 to TRBJ1-1, with D maybe TRBD1 (5 bases). Germline V gives CDR1 SQVTM, CDR2 ANQGSEA. Between the trimmed V and J ends, which lost 4 bases and 4 bases, there was a span of 19 bases. This CDR3 has 15 residues. CDR3 loop: CSVGRFPGTATEAFF. In DNA, the CDR3 is TGCAGCGTTGGACGGTTTCCAGGGACGGCCACTGAAGCTTTCTTT.

This clonotype appeared a few times. The chain links TRBV11-2 to TRBJ2-1, with D unresolved. CDR3 length: 15 amino acids. Germline CDR1 reads SGHAT; CDR2 reads FQNNGV. V was shortened by 5 bases and J by 4 bases, with 15 bases between the two germline ends. CDR3 nucleotide sequence: TGTGCCAGCAGCGTCGGAGCATATGGATACAATGAGCAGTTCTTC. It yields the protein CASSVGAYGYNEQFF.

This chain joins TRBV7-9 and TRBJ2-5; weak D call: TRBD2 (6 bases). Germline CDR1 SEHNR, CDR2 FQNEAQ (reference sequence). This CDR3 region has 14 residues. The germline V and J ends were trimmed by 4 bases and 6 bases, with 15 bases remaining between them. The CDR3 protein is CASSSTSTVQTQYF. CDR3 nucleotides: TGTGCCAGCAGCTCAACTAGCACCGTACAGACCCAGTACTTC. Filled out from reference TRBV7-9 and TRBJ2-5, the complete variable domain reads DTGVSQNPRHKITKRGQNVTFRCDPISEHNRLYWYRQTLGQGPEFLTYFQNEAQLEKSRLLSDRFSAERPKGSFSTLEIQRTEQGDSAMYLCASSSTSTVQTQYFGPGTRLLVL.

This clonotype has a handful of counts. V and J are TRBV29-1 and TRBJ2-1; 7 bases line up with TRBD2. Per the germline V gene, CDR1 is SQVTM and CDR2 is ANQGSEA. V shed 5 bases, J shed 9 bases, and the junction held 7 bases outside the gene matches. This CDR3 contains 12 residues. In DNA form, the CDR3 reads TGCAGCGTTATGTCGGGGGAGGGTGAGCAGTTCTTC. Amino acids: CSVMSGEGEQFF.

This clonotype showed up just a few times. The gene calls are TRBV5-6 and TRBJ2-7; D possibly uses TRBD1 or TRBD2 (5 bases each). This CDR3 contains 15 residues. The V gene's germline CDR1 is SGHDT and CDR2 YYEEEE. V was clipped by 4 bases and J by 4 bases, with 18 bases between them. This CDR3 reads CASSVGRRVLYEQYF. The CDR3 DNA reads as TGTGCCAGCAGCGTGGGACGACGGGTTTTATACGAGCAGTACTTC.

The chain links TRBV3-1 to TRBJ2-5; 7 bases fit TRBD2. Trimming took 10 bases from V and 1 from J; bases not matched to a gene: 12. The CDR3 extends over 15 amino acids. Per germline, CDR1 LGHDT and CDR2 YNNKEL (reference sequence). CDR3 bases: TGTGCCACCACCCCCGTAGCGGGCTTCCAAGAGACCCAGTACTTC. This gives the protein CATTPVAGFQETQYF.

The rearrangement joins TRBV18 to TRBJ1-2; D uncertain. CDR1 and CDR2 from the germline V gene are KGHSH and LQKENI. V lost 3 bases and J 7 bases, leaving 15 bases between the germline ends. The CDR3 has 14 residues. The CDR3: CASSPPITAGGYTF. The CDR3 DNA reads TGTGCCAGCTCACCGCCCATCACTGCCGGTGGCTACACCTTC.

This clonotype was counted ten times or more. The rearrangement joins TRBV15 to TRBJ1-1, with D perhaps TRBD1 (5 bases). The germline V gene has CDR1 LNHNV and CDR2 YYDKDF (reference sequence). This CDR3 has 13 amino acids. V gave up 1 base and J gave up 8 bases, with 11 bases separating them. CDR3 nucleotide sequence: TGTGCCACCAGCAGAGCGGGGGGGAGAGAAGCTTTCTTT. Protein product: CATSRAGGREAFF.

Only a few counts were recorded for this clonotype. V usage is TRBV25-1 and J usage is TRBJ2-7; a possible D gene is TRBD2 (8 bases). Trimming took off 5 bases at V and 6 bases at J, with 17 bases between the two ends. CDR1 is MGHDK, CDR2 SYGVNS, per germline. The CDR3 runs to 14 residues. CDR3 bases: TGTGCCAGCAGTATAGCGGGACAGTATTCCGAGCAGTACTTC. Amino acids: CASSIAGQYSEQYF.

The chain combines TRBV12-3 or TRBV12-4 with TRBJ2-1; D perhaps matches TRBD2 (6 bases). V lost 4 bases, J lost 1 base, and 11 bases lay in between. This CDR3 contains 15 residues. The CDR3 sequence is CASSWLAVSYNEQFF. The CDR3 DNA follows: TGTGCCAGCAGTTGGTTAGCGGTGTCCTACAATGAGCAGTTCTTC.

This clonotype was seen at least ten times. The chain couples TRBV6-2 or TRBV6-3 to TRBJ2-7; 7 nucleotides match TRBD2. The V segment lost 5 bases and the J segment 5 bases; nucleotides outside the gene matches: 21. CDR3 length: 18 amino acids. From germline, CDR1 is MNHEY and CDR2 SVGEGT. In nucleotides, the CDR3 is TGTGCCAGCAGTAAGACTAGCAGAAACCTCCGCGGGTTTGACGAGCAGTACTTC. This gives the protein CASSKTSRNLRGFDEQYF.

This clonotype appeared many times. V and J are TRBV12-3 or TRBV12-4 and TRBJ2-1; perhaps D is TRBD1 or TRBD2 (6 bases each). Trimming pared 3 bases from V and 9 bases from J, leaving 15 bases between. The length of the CDR3 is 14 residues. DNA of the CDR3: TGTGCCAGCAGTTTGGGCCCTGGGGGGCTTGAGCAGTTCTTC. This gives the protein CASSLGPGGLEQFF.

This chain links TRBV20-1 with TRBJ2-3; 8 nucleotides line up with TRBD2. The J segment lost 3 bases and the V segment lost 3 bases, leaving 8 bases of the junction unmatched. There are 15 residues in the CDR3. Germline V gene data show CDR1 as DFQATT and CDR2 as SNEGSKA (reference sequence). The CDR3 coding sequence is TGCAGTGCTAGGATCTTAGCGGGACGGACAGATACGCAGTATTTT. Its translation is CSARILAGRTDTQYF.

This clonotype has a handful of counts. V usage is TRBV12-3 or TRBV12-4 and J usage is TRBJ1-2; D remains unclear. The CDR3 loop spans 11 amino acids. V lost 7 bases and J lost 7, with 10 bases in between. The CDR3: CASTTGSGYTF. CDR3 nucleotide sequence: TGTGCCAGCACCACGGGGTCTGGCTACACCTTC.